The present TCR beta chain was sequenced within a study of blood T cell repertoires in COVID-19. Overall study context: Samples of COVID-19 (acute and convalescent) were obtained from the United States, Italy and Spain. PBMCs, B-cell-depleted T cells, or T cells were the source of the cDNA or gDNA that made up the material.

Trimming at V came to 5 bases and at J to 3 bases, leaving 12 bases not matched to a gene. Per the germline V gene, CDR1 is SEHNR and CDR2 is FQNEAQ (reference sequence). This CDR3 region has 16 residues. Methods used by the authors: Estimation of nucleated cell counts relied on the amplification of reference gene primers. Here immunoSEQ multiplex PCR was the method, and the copy in TCRdb shows in-frame clones only, minus some. V and J calls and clone size are as listed in that table; D and trimming were resolved from the DNA. The table shows about 95,000 clones, with around 87% occurring only once. The sample consisted of peripheral blood. The clonotype originates from a human donor in a cohort sampled during active COVID-19. The chain employs TRBV7-9 and TRBJ2-7, with TRBD2 matching over 8 bases. The CDR3 bases are TGTGCCAGCAGCGCCTCCAGAGCGGGGGCCAACTACGAGCAGTACTTC. As protein: CASSASRAGANYEQYF.